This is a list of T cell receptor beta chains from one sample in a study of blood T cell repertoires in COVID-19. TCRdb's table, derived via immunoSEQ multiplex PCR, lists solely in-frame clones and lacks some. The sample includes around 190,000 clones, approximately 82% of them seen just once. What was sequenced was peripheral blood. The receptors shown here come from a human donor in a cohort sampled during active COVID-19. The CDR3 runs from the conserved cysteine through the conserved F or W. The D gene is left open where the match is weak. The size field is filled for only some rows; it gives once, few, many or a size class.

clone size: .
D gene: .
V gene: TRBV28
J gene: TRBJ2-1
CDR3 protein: CASSFEGYNEQFF
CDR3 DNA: TGTGCCAGCAGTTTCGAGGGTTATAATGAGCAGTTCTTC

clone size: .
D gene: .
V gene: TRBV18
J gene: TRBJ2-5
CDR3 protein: CASSPHGMETQYF
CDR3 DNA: TGTGCCAGCTCACCACACGGGATGGAGACCCAGTACTTC

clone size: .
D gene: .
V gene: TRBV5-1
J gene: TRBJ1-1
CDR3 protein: CASSSGGDAGIAFF
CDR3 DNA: TGCGCCAGCAGTTCCGGGGGGGACGCAGGGATTGCTTTCTTT

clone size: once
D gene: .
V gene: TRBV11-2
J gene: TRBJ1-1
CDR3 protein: CASSFTSGNTEAFF
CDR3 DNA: TGTGCCAGCAGCTTCACGTCGGGTAACACTGAAGCTTTCTTT

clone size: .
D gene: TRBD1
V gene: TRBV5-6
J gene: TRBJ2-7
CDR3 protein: CASSFPGQTPYEQYF
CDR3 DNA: TGTGCCAGCAGCTTTCCGGGACAGACACCCTACGAGCAGTACTTC

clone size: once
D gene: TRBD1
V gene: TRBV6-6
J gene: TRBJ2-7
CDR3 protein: CASRGTGSHEQYF
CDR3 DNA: TGTGCCAGCAGGGGGACAGGGTCTCACGAGCAGTACTTC

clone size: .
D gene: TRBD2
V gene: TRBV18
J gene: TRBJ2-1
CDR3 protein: CASSPGGGPGEQFF
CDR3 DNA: TGTGCCAGCTCACCAGGGGGAGGGCCGGGTGAGCAGTTCTTC

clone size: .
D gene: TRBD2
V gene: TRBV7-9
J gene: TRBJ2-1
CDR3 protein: CASSQRTSANNEQFF
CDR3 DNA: TGTGCCAGCAGCCAGAGGACTAGCGCGAACAATGAGCAGTTCTTC

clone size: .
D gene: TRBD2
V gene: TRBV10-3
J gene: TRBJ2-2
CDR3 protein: CAIRETSGPTGELFF
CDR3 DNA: TGTGCCATCAGAGAGACTAGCGGGCCCACCGGGGAGCTGTTTTTT

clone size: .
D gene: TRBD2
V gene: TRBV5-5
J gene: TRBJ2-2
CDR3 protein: CASSYSGRAHTGELFF
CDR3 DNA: TGTGCCAGCAGCTATAGCGGGAGGGCCCACACCGGGGAGCTGTTTTTT

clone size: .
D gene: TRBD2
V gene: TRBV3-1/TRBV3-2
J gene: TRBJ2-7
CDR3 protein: CASREGLAGGTSYEQYF
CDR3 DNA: TGTGCCAGCAGGGAGGGGTTAGCGGGAGGGACCTCCTACGAGCAGTACTTC

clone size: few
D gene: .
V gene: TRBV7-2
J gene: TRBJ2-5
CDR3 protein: CASSLVTDPQETQYF
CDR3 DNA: TGTGCCAGCAGCTTAGTAACAGATCCCCAAGAGACCCAGTACTTC

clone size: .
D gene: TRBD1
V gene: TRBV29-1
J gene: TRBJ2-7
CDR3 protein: CSVLPGQGVYEQYF
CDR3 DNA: TGCAGCGTTCTTCCGGGACAGGGGGTCTACGAGCAGTACTTC

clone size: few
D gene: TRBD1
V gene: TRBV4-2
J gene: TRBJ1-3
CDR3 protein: CASSQDGGTVSGNTIYF
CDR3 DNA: TGTGCCAGCAGCCAAGATGGCGGGACAGTCTCTGGAAACACCATATATTTT

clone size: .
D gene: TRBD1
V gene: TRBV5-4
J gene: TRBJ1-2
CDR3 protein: CASSLGQGTNYGYTF
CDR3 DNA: TGTGCCAGCAGCTTGGGACAGGGAACAAACTATGGCTACACCTTC

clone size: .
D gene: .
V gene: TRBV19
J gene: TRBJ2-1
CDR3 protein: CASSSSGGPNEQFF
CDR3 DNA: TGTGCCAGTAGTTCCTCGGGTGGCCCTAATGAGCAGTTCTTC

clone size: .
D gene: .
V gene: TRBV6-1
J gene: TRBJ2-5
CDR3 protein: CASSARYATPAQETQYF
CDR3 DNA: TGTGCCAGCAGTGCCCGCTATGCAACCCCAGCGCAAGAGACCCAGTACTTC

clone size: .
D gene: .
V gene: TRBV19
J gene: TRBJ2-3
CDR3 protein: CASSIAGFTDTQYF
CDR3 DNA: TGTGCCAGTAGTATAGCGGGTTTTACAGATACGCAGTATTTT

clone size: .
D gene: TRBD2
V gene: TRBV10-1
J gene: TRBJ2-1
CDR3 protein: CASSLAGGRYNEQFF
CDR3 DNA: TGCGCCAGCAGCTTAGCGGGAGGCAGATACAATGAGCAGTTCTTC

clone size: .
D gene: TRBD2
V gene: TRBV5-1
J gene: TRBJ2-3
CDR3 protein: CASSFSGSMDTQYF
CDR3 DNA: TGCGCCAGCAGTTTTAGCGGGAGTATGGATACGCAGTATTTT

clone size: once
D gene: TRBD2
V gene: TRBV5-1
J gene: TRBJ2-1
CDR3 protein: CASSLAYAGGPNEQFF
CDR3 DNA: TGCGCCAGCAGCTTGGCCTACGCGGGAGGCCCAAATGAGCAGTTCTTC

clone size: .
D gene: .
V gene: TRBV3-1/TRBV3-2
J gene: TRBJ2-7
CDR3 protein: CASSHLGEQYF
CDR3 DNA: TGTGCCAGCAGCCATCTAGGAGAGCAGTACTTC

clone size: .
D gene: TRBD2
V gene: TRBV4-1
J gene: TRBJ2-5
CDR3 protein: CASSYIGRAKETQYF
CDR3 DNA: TGCGCCAGCAGCTACATCGGGAGGGCCAAAGAGACCCAGTACTTC

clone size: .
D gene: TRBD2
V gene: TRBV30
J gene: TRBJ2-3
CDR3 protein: CAWQAFLAGHSTDTQYF
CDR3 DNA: TGTGCCTGGCAAGCCTTTCTAGCGGGCCATAGCACAGATACGCAGTATTTT

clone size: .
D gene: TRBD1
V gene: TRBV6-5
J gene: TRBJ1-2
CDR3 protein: CASSYRGQGHGYTF
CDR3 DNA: TGTGCCAGCAGTTACCGGGGACAGGGGCATGGCTACACCTTC

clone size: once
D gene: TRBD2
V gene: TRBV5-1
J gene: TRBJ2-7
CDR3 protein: CASSLDLAGGPLSYEQYF
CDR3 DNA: TGCGCCAGCAGCTTGGACCTAGCGGGAGGCCCCTTGTCCTACGAGCAGTACTTC

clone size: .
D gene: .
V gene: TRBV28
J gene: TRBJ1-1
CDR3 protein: CASSLWSGLNTEAFF
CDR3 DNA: TGTGCCAGCAGTTTATGGTCAGGATTGAACACTGAAGCTTTCTTT

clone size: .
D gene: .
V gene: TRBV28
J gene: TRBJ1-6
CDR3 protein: CASSAAHGINSPLHF
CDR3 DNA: TGTGCCAGCAGTGCCGCACACGGGATTAATTCACCCCTCCACTTT

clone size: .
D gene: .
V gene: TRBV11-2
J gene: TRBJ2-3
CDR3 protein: CASSLSHSGDTQYF
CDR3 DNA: TGTGCCAGCAGCTTATCCCATTCCGGGGATACGCAGTATTTT

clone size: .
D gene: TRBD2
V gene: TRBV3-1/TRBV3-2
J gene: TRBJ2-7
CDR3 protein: CASSSTLAGDLVYEQYF
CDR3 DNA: TGTGCCAGCAGCTCTACTTTAGCGGGAGACCTCGTATACGAGCAGTACTTC